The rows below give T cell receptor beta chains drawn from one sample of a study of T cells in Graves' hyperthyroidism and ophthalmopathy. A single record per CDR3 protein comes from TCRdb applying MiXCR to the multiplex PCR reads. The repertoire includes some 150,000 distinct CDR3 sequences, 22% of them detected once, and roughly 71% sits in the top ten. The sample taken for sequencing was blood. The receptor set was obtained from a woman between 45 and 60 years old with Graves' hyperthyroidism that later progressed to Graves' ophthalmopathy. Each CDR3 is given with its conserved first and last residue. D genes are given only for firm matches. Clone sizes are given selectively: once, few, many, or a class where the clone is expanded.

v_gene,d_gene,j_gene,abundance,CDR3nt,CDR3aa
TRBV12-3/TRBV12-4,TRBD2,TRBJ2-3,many,TGTGCCAGCAGTTTCGGTAGCGGGAGGGCCTCCGATACGCAGTATTTT,CASSFGSGRASDTQYF
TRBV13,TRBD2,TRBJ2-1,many,TGTGCCAGCAGCTTAGTACTAGCGGGCCTCTACAATGAGCAGTTCTTC,CASSLVLAGLYNEQFF
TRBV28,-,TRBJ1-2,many,TGTGCCAGCAGGGTCCAGAGAAGTAGCTATGGCTACACCTTC,CASRVQRSSYGYTF
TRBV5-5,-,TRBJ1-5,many,TGTGCCAGCAGCTTGGTGGCAGGGGATCAGCCCCAGCATTTT,CASSLVAGDQPQHF
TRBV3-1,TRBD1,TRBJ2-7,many,TGTGCCAGCAGCCAAGCCCCGGACAGGGCACGCTACGAGCAGTACTTC,CASSQAPDRARYEQYF
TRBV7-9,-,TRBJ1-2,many,TGTGCCAGCAGTCACAATGACGTCCAACCGGGGGGGGGCTACACCTTC,CASSHNDVQPGGGYTF
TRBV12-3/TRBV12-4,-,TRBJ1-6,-,TGTGCCAGCGGTGGTATATCTCCCAGGGGCCTTTCACCCCTCCACTTT,CASGGISPRGLSPLHF
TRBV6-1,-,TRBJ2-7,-,TGTGCCTCCAAAAGGACCGACCGCTCCTACGAGCAGTACTTC,CASKRTDRSYEQYF
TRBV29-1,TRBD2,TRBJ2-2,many,TGCAGCGTTATGGCGAGCGGGAGTGGCGGGGAGCTGTTTTTT,CSVMASGSGGELFF
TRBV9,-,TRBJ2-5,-,TGTGCCAGCAGCGTAGGCCCAGGGCTTTCAGAGACCCAGTACTTC,CASSVGPGLSETQYF
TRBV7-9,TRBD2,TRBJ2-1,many,TGTGCCAGCAGCTTAAGGACTAGCGGGACTTACAATGAGCAGTTCTTC,CASSLRTSGTYNEQFF
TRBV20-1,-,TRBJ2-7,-,TGCAGTGCTAGATGGCGCGGTATGGGGGGAGAAGTGCGCGAGCAGTACTTC,CSARWRGMGGEVREQYF
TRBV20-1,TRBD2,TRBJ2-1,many,TGCAGTGCTACGCTCAGAGCGGGAGGGGGGTACAATGAGCAGTTCTTC,CSATLRAGGGYNEQFF
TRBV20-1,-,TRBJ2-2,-,TGCAGTGCTTGTTGCACCGGGGAGCTGTTTTTT,CSACCTGELFF
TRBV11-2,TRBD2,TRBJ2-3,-,TGTGCCAGCAGCCCTCTAGCGGGACCCACAGATACGCAGTATTTT,CASSPLAGPTDTQYF
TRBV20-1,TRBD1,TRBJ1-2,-,TGCAGTGCTGCCCGGGACAGAAGGGGTAACTATGGCTACACCTTC,CSAARDRRGNYGYTF
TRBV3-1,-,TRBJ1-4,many,TGTGCCAGCAGCCAAGTACAACCATGGGAAAAACTGTTTTTT,CASSQVQPWEKLFF
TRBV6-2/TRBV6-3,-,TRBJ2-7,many,TGTGCCAGCATTCGCGGCGGCGGAGCTCCGTACGAGCAGTACTTC,CASIRGGGAPYEQYF
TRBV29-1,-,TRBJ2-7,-,TGCAGCGTGATGACAGGAACCTACGAGCAGTACTTC,CSVMTGTYEQYF
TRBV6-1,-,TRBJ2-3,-,TGTGCCAGCAGCGTTTTGGGAGATACGCAGTATTTT,CASSVLGDTQYF
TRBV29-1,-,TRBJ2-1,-,TGCAGCGTTCCGACAGACCCCAATGAGCAGTTCTTC,CSVPTDPNEQFF
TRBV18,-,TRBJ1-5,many,TGTGCCAGCTCACCTTTGCGAGGGAATCAGCCCCAGCATTTT,CASSPLRGNQPQHF
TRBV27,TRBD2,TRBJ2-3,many,TGTGCCAGCAGTTACTTAAGCGGGAACACAGATACGCAGTATTTT,CASSYLSGNTDTQYF
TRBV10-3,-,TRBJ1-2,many,TGTGCCATCAGTGAGCGACAGGCCGCGGGTGGCTACACCTTC,CAISERQAAGGYTF
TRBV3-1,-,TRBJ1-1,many,TGTGCCAGCAGCCAGGGGGCAGTGGCGAACACTGAAGCTTTCTTT,CASSQGAVANTEAFF
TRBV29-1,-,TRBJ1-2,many,TGCAGCGTCAGGGGAGGTAGAGGCTACACCTTC,CSVRGGRGYTF